Presented here are 23 T cell receptor beta chains from one specimen sequenced in a study of blood T cell repertoires in COVID-19. The assay was immunoSEQ multiplex PCR, and TCRdb's table has in-frame clones only and misses some. The sample consists of a few hundred thousand clones, about 90% of them appearing once. The sample taken for sequencing was PBMCs or T cells enriched from blood (not recorded which). Source of these receptors: a woman between 55 and 75 years old who had recovered from COVID-19.

The chain carries TRBV29-1 and TRBJ2-5; 7 nucleotides align to TRBD1. The germline gives CDR1 SQVTM, CDR2 ANQGSEA. This CDR3 spans 14 amino acids. Trimming took 6 bases from V and 2 from J; bases not matched to a gene: 9. CDR3 loop: CSVALWTGQETQYF. In DNA, the CDR3 is TGCAGCGTGGCCCTCTGGACAGGTCAAGAGACCCAGTACTTC.

The rearrangement joins TRBV12-5 to TRBJ2-7; 15 bases align to TRBD2. Germline V gives CDR1 LGHNT, CDR2 FRNRAP. V was pared by 3 bases and J by 6 bases, with 3 bases of the junction left unmatched. The CDR3 sequence is 15 residues long. The CDR3 sequence is CASGLSGLAGGEQYF. For the CDR3, the DNA is TGTGCTAGTGGTTTATCGGGACTAGCGGGAGGCGAGCAGTACTTC. The variable domain in full, completed from reference TRBV12-5 and TRBJ2-7, reads DARVTQTPRHKVTEMGQEVTMRCQPILGHNTVFWYRQTMMQGLELLAYFRNRAPLDDSGMPKDRFSAEMPDATLATLKIQPSEPRDSAVYFCASGLSGLAGGEQYFGPGTRLTVT.

The chain recombines TRBV5-8 with TRBJ2-1; the match to TRBD2 covers 10 bases. Germline CDR1 reads SGHTS; CDR2 reads YDEGEE. The CDR3 contains 15 residues. Trimming took 3 bases from V and 5 from J; bases not matched to a gene: 5. The CDR3 bases are TGTGCCAGCAGCTCAAGCGGGGGGGCCCACAATGAGCAGTTCTTC. Protein product: CASSSSGGAHNEQFF.

This clone appeared once. Germline and junction disagree at one end, which may indicate a read error. The V and J genes are TRBV25-1 and TRBJ2-1; 9 nucleotides line up with TRBD2. Germline V gene lookup returns CDR1 MGHDK and CDR2 SYGVNS. This CDR3 is built from 17 residues. The CDR3 sequence: CASSESTGTSFYHEQFF. DNA of the CDR3: TGTGCCAGCAGTGAATCCACCGGGACTAGCTTCTACCATGAGCAGTTCTTC.

This clone was found once. The chain uses TRBV27 and TRBJ2-2; 14 bases fit TRBD2. The germline V gene encodes CDR1 MNHEY and CDR2 SMNVEV (reference sequence). The CDR3 length is 16 residues. V shed 2 bases, J shed 7 bases, and the junction held 3 bases outside the gene matches. CDR3 DNA: TGTGCCAGCAGTTTAGGTGGGACTAGCGGGAGCGGGGAGCTGTTTTTT. Translated: CASSLGGTSGSGELFF.

The V call is TRBV3-1 (or the pseudogene TRBV3-2), the J call TRBJ2-5, with TRBD2 identical over 7 bases. The V and J ends lost 4 bases and 3 bases, in that order; junction bases with no gene match: 2. Germline assignment: CDR1 LGHDT and CDR2 YNNKEL (reference sequence). The CDR3 has 13 residues. The CDR3 DNA reads as TGTGCCAGCAGCCGTCTAGCGGAAGAGACCCAGTACTTC. Its translation is CASSRLAEETQYF.

This clone appeared once. The chain joins TRBV24-1 to TRBJ1-1; D is possibly TRBD1 (5 bases). The CDR3 consists of 12 residues. Germline values: CDR1 KGHDR, CDR2 SFDVKD. Deletions cut 3 bases from V and 5 bases from J, with 6 bases between. CDR3 coding DNA: TGTGCCACCAGTGATGGGGGGACTGAAGCTTTCTTT. This translates into CATSDGGTEAFF.

The chain combines TRBV29-1 with TRBJ2-1; 12 nucleotides agree with TRBD2. The CDR3 covers 17 residues. Germline CDR1 is SQVTM and CDR2 is ANQGSEA. J gave up 7 bases and V 7 bases, and 17 bases lay outside the gene matches. CDR3 in amino acids: CSAKGLAGVNFGNEQFF. CDR3 bases: TGCAGCGCTAAGGGACTAGCGGGCGTTAATTTCGGTAATGAGCAGTTCTTC.

Written as DNA, the CDR3 is TGTGCCAGCAGCCAAGCGATTCGGGCAGGGGGTGGAGAGACCCAGTACTTC. This encodes CASSQAIRAGGGETQYF. This chain uses TRBV3-1 (or the pseudogene TRBV3-2) with TRBJ2-5; TRBD1 matches at 7 bases. Per the germline V gene, CDR1 is LGHDT and CDR2 is YNNKEL (reference sequence). With 1 base clipped from V and 4 bases from J, the junction kept 12 bases outside the gene matches. The CDR3 is made up of 17 amino acids.

The chain combines TRBV30 with TRBJ1-2, with a possible D match to TRBD1 (6 bases). Germline V gene data show CDR1 as GTSNPN and CDR2 as SVGIG (reference sequence). The CDR3 runs to 13 residues. V was pared by 1 base and J by 0 bases, with 6 bases between. In nucleotides, the CDR3 is TGTGCCTGGAGTGGGACAGCTAACTATGGCTACACCTTC. This gives the protein CAWSGTANYGYTF.

The chain carries TRBV19 and TRBJ2-1, with D unclear. This CDR3 region has 13 residues. The germline gives CDR1 LNHDA, CDR2 SQIVND (reference sequence). Trimming took 4 bases from V and 4 from J, leaving 8 bases between them. The CDR3 sequence: CASSTSDYNEQFF. DNA of the CDR3: TGTGCCAGTAGTACCTCAGATTACAATGAGCAGTTCTTC.

The chain uses TRBV27 and TRBJ1-1, with a tentative D call TRBD1 (6 bases). The germline CDR1 and CDR2 sequences are MNHEY and SMNVEV (reference sequence). The length of the CDR3 is 14 residues. Deletions cut 4 bases from V and 10 bases from J, with 19 bases between. The CDR3 region has the DNA TGTGCCAGCAGTTATTCCGGGACACCCTCGGTAGCTTTCTTT. This sequence encodes CASSYSGTPSVAFF.

This chain connects TRBV19 to TRBJ1-1, with 8 bases identical to TRBD1. The germline CDR1 and CDR2 sequences are LNHDA and SQIVND (reference sequence). V trimming: 5 bases; J trimming: 3 bases; junction bases outside the gene matches: 8. The CDR3 spans 15 residues. The CDR3 nucleotides read TGTGCCAGTAGTCCGGGACAGGAAATATACACTGAAGCTTTCTTT. Translated, it gives CASSPGQEIYTEAFF.

This sequence joins TRBV6-5 and TRBJ2-1; D uncertain. Germline CDR1 is MNHEY and CDR2 is SVGAGI. Trimming removed 6 bases from V and 0 bases from J, with 12 bases in between. The length of the CDR3 is 15 residues. In DNA, the CDR3 is TGTGCCAGCAGCCGGTTTTTTACCTCCTACAATGAGCAGTTCTTC. As protein: CASSRFFTSYNEQFF.

This sequence joins TRBV7-2 and TRBJ2-3; tentatively, D is TRBD2 (6 bases). CDR1 and CDR2 (germline): SGHTA, FQGNSA. V was cut by 2 bases and J by 3 bases, with 9 bases left in between. There are 14 residues in the CDR3. The DNA for the CDR3 is TGTGCCAGCAGCTTAAGACTAGTGACAGATACGCAGTATTTT. It yields the protein CASSLRLVTDTQYF.

This rearrangement joins TRBV9 to TRBJ1-6; D not resolved. Trimming removed 4 bases at V and 9 bases at J, with 14 bases between. CDR1 and CDR2 from the germline V gene are SGDLS and YYNGEE. The CDR3 is 14 amino acids. This chain's CDR3 is CASSPAKTGSPLHF. The CDR3 DNA reads as TGTGCCAGCAGCCCCGCTAAGACTGGTTCACCCCTCCACTTT.

This clone was seen only once. The chain carries TRBV6-5 and TRBJ1-6; a weak D match, TRBD1 (6 bases). V lost 5 bases and J lost 7, with 15 bases in between. CDR1 is MNHEY, CDR2 SVGAGI, per germline. CDR3 length equals 15 residues. The CDR3 DNA follows: TGTGCCAGCAGTACCCCCGGGACACCAAATTCACCCCTCCACTTT. This encodes CASSTPGTPNSPLHF.

This chain links TRBV30 with TRBJ1-1; TRBD1 matches at 8 bases. CDR1 and CDR2 from the germline V gene are GTSNPN and SVGIG (reference sequence). V shed 3 bases and J 3 bases; nucleotides not matched to a gene: 12. The CDR3 runs to 16 residues. CDR3 loop: CAWSHGQGASYTEAFF. The CDR3 DNA is TGTGCCTGGAGCCACGGGCAGGGGGCCTCGTACACTGAAGCTTTCTTT. Supplemented by reference TRBV30 and TRBJ1-1, the full variable domain reads SQTIHQWPATLVQPVGSPLSLECTVEGTSNPNLYWYRQAAGRGLQLLFYSVGIGQISSEVPQNLSASRPQDRQFILSSKKLLLSDSGFYLCAWSHGQGASYTEAFFGQGTRLTVV.

The chain couples TRBV6-5 to TRBJ1-5, with D maybe TRBD1 (6 bases). This CDR3 region has 13 residues. Between the trimmed V and J ends, which lost 8 bases and 3 bases, there was a span of 11 bases. The germline V gene encodes CDR1 MNHEY and CDR2 SVGAGI. In DNA form, the CDR3 reads TGTGCCAGCGGGTGGACAGACAATCAGCCCCAGCATTTT. It codes for CASGWTDNQPQHF.

V usage is TRBV6-5 and J usage is TRBJ2-3, with a tentative D call TRBD1 (8 bases). The germline V gene encodes CDR1 MNHEY and CDR2 SVGAGI. V was pared by 8 bases and J by 11 bases, with 26 bases between. The CDR3 contains 15 residues. The DNA for the CDR3 is TGTGCCAGCGGGGGGGACAGGTTCATTCGGAGAGAGCAGTATTTT. It specifies CASGGDRFIRREQYF.

This clone was observed a single time. The CDR3 region has the DNA TGTGCCATCAGTGATGAGGTCAGCGAGCAGTACTTC. This gives the protein CAISDEVSEQYF. The chain uses TRBV10-3 and TRBJ2-7, with no clear D. The V and J ends lost 3 bases and 6 bases respectively, with 9 bases between them. Germline V gene data show CDR1 as ENHRY and CDR2 as SYGVKD. This CDR3 comprises 12 residues.

V gene TRBV5-4 combines with J gene TRBJ2-7; 8 bases are shared with TRBD2. Germline trimming cut 4 bases from V and 3 bases from J; bases unmatched to any gene: 9. Germline CDR1 is SGHNT and CDR2 is YYREEE (reference sequence). This CDR3 contains 15 residues. Written as DNA, the CDR3 is TGTGCCAGCAGCCCGTCCAGCGGGGGACACTACGAGCAGTACTTC. Amino acids: CASSPSSGGHYEQYF.

The rearrangement joins TRBV5-4 to TRBJ2-1, with 7 bases fitting TRBD1. The CDR3 sequence is 14 residues long. Germline loops: CDR1 SGHNT, CDR2 YYREEE (reference sequence). V lost 1 base, J lost 9 bases, and 7 bases stayed unmatched. The CDR3 DNA reads as TGTGCCAGCAGCTTGTACAGGGGAAACGTTGAGCAGTTCTTC. Residues: CASSLYRGNVEQFF.